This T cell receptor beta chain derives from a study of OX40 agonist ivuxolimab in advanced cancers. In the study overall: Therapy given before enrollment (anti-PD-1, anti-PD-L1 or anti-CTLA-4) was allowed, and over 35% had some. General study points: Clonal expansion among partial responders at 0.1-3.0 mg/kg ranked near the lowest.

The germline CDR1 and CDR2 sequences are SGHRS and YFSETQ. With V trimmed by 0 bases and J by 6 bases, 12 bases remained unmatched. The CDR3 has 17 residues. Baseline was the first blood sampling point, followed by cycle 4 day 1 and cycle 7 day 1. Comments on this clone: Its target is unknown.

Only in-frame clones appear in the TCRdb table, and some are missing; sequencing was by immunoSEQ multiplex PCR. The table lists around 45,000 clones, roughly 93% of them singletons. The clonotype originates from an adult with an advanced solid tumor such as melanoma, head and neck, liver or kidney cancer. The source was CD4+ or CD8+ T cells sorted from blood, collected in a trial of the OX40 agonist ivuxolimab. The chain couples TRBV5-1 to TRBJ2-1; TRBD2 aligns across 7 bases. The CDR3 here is CASSLGTSPRWGNEQFF. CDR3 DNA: TGCGCCAGCAGCTTGGGGACTAGTCCGAGGTGGGGCAATGAGCAGTTCTTC.